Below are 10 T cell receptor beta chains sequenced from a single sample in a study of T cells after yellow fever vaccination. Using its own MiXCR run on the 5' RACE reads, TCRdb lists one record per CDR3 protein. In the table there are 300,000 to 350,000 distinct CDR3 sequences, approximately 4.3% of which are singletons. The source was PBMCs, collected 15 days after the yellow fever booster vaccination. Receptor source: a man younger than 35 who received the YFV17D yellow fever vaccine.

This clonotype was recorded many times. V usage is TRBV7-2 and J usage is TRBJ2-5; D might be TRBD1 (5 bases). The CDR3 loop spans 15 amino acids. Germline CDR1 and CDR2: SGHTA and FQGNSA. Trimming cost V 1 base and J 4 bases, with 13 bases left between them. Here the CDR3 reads CASSLGSPQGETQYF. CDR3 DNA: TGTGCCAGCAGCTTAGGGTCCCCCCAGGGAGAGACCCAGTACTTC. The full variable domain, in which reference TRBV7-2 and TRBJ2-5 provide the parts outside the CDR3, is GAGVSQSPSNKVTEKGKDVELRCDPISGHTALYWYRQSLGQGLEFLIYFQGNSAPDKSGLPSDRFSAERTGGSVSTLTIQRTQQEDSAVYLCASSLGSPQGETQYFGPGTRLLVL.

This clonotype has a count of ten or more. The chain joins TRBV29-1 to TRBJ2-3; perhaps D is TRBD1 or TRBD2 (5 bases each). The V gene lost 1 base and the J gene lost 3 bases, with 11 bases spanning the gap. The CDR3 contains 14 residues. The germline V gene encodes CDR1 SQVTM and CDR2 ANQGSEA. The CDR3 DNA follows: TGCAGCGTTGAAGGAGGGGTTGGGACAGATACGCAGTATTTT. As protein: CSVEGGVGTDTQYF.

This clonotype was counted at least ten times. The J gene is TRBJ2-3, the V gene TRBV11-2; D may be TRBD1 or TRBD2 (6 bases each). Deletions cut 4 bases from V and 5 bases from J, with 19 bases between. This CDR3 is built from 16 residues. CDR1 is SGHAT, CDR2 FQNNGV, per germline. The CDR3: CASSSLPGAGGDTQYF. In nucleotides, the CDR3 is TGTGCCAGCAGCTCCCTTCCGGGGGCTGGGGGAGATACGCAGTATTTT.

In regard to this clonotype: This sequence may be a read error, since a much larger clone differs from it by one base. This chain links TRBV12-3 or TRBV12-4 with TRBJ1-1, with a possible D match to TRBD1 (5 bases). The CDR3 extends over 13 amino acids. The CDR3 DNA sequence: TGTGCCATCAGTGATAGGGGAGACACTGAAGCTTTCTTT. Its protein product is CAISDRGDTEAFF.

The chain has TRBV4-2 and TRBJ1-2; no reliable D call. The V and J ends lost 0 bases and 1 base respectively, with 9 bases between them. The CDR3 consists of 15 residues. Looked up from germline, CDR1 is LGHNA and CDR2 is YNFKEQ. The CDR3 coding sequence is TGTGCCAGCAGCCAAGAAACGGGCAGTAACTATGGCTACACCTTC. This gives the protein CASSQETGSNYGYTF.

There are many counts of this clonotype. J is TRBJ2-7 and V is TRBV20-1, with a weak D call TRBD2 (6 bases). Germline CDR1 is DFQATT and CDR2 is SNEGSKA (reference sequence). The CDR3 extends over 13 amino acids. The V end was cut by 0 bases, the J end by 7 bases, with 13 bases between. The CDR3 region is CSARDYGTGEQYV. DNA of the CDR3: TGCAGTGCTAGAGATTATGGGACTGGGGAGCAGTACGTC.

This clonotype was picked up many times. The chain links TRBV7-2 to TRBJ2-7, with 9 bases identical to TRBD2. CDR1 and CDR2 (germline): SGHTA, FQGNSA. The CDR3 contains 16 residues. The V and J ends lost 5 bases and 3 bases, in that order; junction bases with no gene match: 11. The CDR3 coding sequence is TGTGCCAGCAGCGCAAGTACCAGCGGGGGGTACTACGAGCAGTACTTC. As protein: CASSASTSGGYYEQYF. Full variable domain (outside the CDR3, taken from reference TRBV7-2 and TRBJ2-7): GAGVSQSPSNKVTEKGKDVELRCDPISGHTALYWYRQSLGQGLEFLIYFQGNSAPDKSGLPSDRFSAERTGGSVSTLTIQRTQQEDSAVYLCASSASTSGGYYEQYFGPGTRLTVT.

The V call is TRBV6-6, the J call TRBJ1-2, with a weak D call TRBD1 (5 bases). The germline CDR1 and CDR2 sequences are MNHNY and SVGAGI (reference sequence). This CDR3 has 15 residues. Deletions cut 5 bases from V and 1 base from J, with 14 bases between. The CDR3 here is CASSNGGAINYGYTF. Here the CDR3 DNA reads TGTGCCAGCAGTAACGGCGGGGCGATTAACTATGGCTACACCTTC.

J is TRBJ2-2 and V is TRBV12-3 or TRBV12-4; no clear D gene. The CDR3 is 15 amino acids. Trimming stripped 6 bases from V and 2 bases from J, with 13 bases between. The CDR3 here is CASRFYDVNTGELFF. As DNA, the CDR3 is TGTGCCAGCAGATTCTATGACGTTAACACCGGGGAGCTGTTTTTT.

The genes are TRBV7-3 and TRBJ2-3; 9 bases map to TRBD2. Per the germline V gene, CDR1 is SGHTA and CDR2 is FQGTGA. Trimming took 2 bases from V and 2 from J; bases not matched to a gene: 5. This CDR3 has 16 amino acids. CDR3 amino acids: CASSLSSGANTDTQYF. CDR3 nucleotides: TGTGCCAGCAGCTTATCTAGCGGGGCGAACACAGATACGCAGTATTTT.